A selection of T cell receptor beta chains follows, all from one sample in a study of identifying expanded T cells in peripheral blood. Produced via immunoSEQ multiplex PCR; TCRdb's table is partial and in-frame only. The sample has around 100,000 clones, around nine tenths seen once; the top ten hold about 6%. The sample consisted of blood. The receptors were sampled from a person between 18 and 75 years old in good health. CDR3s leave out the opening cysteine and the closing phenylalanine or tryptophan. The listing skips clone size in some rows; elsewhere it reads once, few, many or a size class.

TRBV5-6	TRBJ2-1	13	NA	ASSWGTSRYNEQF
TRBV4-1	TRBJ2-3	13	NA	ASSLGQGNTDTQY
TRBV5-1	TRBJ1-1	12	NA	ASSWTGTNTEAF
TRBV7-2	TRBJ2-7	14	NA	ASSLRSARDYYEQY
TRBV6-6	TRBJ2-5	13	NA	ASSYSRRGGETQY
TRBV5-1	TRBJ2-1	14	NA	ASTLGGGSPVDEQF
TRBV19	TRBJ1-2	12	NA	ASKEFNREDGYT
TRBV9	TRBJ1-5	12	few	ASSVAGSNQPQH
TRBV2	TRBJ2-2	13	NA	ASSYGLANTGELF
TRBV6-1	TRBJ2-1	13	NA	ASSARGLAENEQF
TRBV6-1	TRBJ2-3	13	NA	ASSEHGLARDTQY
TRBV7-9	TRBJ2-2	14	NA	ASSLGSGQVDGELF
TRBV5-1	TRBJ2-1	15	NA	ASSYRPPGASYNEQF
TRBV9	TRBJ2-2	11	NA	ASSVGGPGELF
TRBV7-2	TRBJ2-5	14	NA	ASSLAGGQGGGTQY
TRBV19	TRBJ1-1	11	NA	ASSLRGNTEAF